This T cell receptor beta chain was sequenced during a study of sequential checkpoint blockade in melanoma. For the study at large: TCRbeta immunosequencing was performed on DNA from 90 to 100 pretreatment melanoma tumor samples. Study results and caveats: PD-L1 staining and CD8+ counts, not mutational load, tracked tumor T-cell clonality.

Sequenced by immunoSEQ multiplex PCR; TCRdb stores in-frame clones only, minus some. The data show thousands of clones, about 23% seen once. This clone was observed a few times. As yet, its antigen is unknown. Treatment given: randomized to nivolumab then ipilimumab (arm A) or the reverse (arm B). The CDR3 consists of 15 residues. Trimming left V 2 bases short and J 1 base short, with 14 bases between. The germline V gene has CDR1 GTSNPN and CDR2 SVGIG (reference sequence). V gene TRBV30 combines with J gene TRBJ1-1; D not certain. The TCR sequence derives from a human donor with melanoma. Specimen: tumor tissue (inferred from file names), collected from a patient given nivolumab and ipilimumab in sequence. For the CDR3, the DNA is TGTGCCTGGAGTCCTGGACCGATTACGAACACTGAAGCTTTCTTT. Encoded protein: CAWSPGPITNTEAFF. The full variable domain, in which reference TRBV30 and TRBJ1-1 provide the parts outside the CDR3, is SQTIHQWPATLVQPVGSPLSLECTVEGTSNPNLYWYRQAAGRGLQLLFYSVGIGQISSEVPQNLSASRPQDRQFILSSKKLLLSDSGFYLCAWSPGPITNTEAFFGQGTRLTVV.